This is a list of T cell receptor beta chains from one sample in a study of shared clonotypes between healthy human individuals. The data were produced by immunoSEQ multiplex PCR, yet TCRdb's version contains in-frame clones alone and is incomplete. The table records just over 2,000,000 clones, 85% to 95% of them present only once. The sample taken for sequencing was naive CD4+ T cells sorted from blood. The receptors shown here come from a man aged 18-30 years in good health. Both conserved end residues are part of each CDR3. Each record gives: J gene, V gene, CDR3 protein.

j_gene: TRBJ2-7; v_gene: TRBV6-1; CDR3aa: CASSREEGAYEQYF
j_gene: TRBJ2-5; v_gene: TRBV7-2; CDR3aa: CASSRATSGGQETQYF
j_gene: TRBJ1-1; v_gene: TRBV6-6; CDR3aa: CASSHRQGEAFF
j_gene: TRBJ2-3; v_gene: TRBV18; CDR3aa: CASSPPHTDTQYF
j_gene: TRBJ2-7; v_gene: TRBV6-5; CDR3aa: CASSYAGLNSYEQYF
j_gene: TRBJ2-5; v_gene: TRBV5-4; CDR3aa: CASSSGTSGNQETQYF
j_gene: TRBJ1-1; v_gene: TRBV10-2; CDR3aa: CASSSDGRANTEAFF
j_gene: TRBJ2-5; v_gene: TRBV5-1; CDR3aa: CASSLSSSTETQYF
j_gene: TRBJ2-7; v_gene: TRBV5-1; CDR3aa: CASSLMTSDYEQYF
j_gene: TRBJ2-7; v_gene: TRBV18; CDR3aa: CASSPPEMPDQQYF
j_gene: TRBJ1-2; v_gene: TRBV29-1; CDR3aa: CSVDSGMGGYTF
j_gene: TRBJ1-2; v_gene: TRBV7-2; CDR3aa: CASTGGGQTRFAYTF
j_gene: TRBJ1-5; v_gene: TRBV4-1; CDR3aa: CASSQLRGQGNQPQHF
j_gene: TRBJ1-4; v_gene: TRBV7-9; CDR3aa: CASSLRGLGSRLFF
j_gene: TRBJ2-7; v_gene: TRBV5-1; CDR3aa: CASSDPDREQYF
j_gene: TRBJ2-1; v_gene: TRBV7-9; CDR3aa: CASSLTGEGEQFF
j_gene: TRBJ2-3; v_gene: TRBV30; CDR3aa: CAWNHFPTDTQYF
j_gene: TRBJ1-2; v_gene: TRBV7-2; CDR3aa: CASSSGQGAPYGYTF
j_gene: TRBJ1-4; v_gene: TRBV19; CDR3aa: CASRAGGNEKLFF